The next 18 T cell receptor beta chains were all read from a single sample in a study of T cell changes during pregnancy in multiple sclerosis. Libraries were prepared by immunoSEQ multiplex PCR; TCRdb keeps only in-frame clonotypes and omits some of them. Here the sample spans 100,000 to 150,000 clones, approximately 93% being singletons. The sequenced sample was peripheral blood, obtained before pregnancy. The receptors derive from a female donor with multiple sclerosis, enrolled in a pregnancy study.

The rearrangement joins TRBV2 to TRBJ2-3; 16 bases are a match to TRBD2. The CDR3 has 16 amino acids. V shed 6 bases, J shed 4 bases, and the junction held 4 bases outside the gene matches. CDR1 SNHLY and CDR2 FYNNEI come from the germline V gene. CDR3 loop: CASRGGLAGGSDTQYF. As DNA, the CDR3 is TGTGCCAGCAGGGGGGGACTAGCGGGGGGGTCAGATACGCAGTATTTT. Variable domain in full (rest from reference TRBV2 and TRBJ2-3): EPEVTQTPSHQVTQMGQEVILRCVPISNHLYFYWYRQILGQKVEFLVSFYNNEISEKSEIFDDQFSVERPDGSNFTLKIRSTKLEDSAMYFCASRGGLAGGSDTQYFGPGTRLTVL.

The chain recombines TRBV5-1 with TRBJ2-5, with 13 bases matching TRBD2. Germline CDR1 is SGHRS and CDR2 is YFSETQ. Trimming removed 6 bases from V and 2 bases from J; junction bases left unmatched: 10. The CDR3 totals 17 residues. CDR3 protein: CASTKRTSGGPQETQYF. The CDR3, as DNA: TGCGCCAGCACCAAAAGGACTAGCGGGGGACCTCAAGAGACCCAGTACTTC.

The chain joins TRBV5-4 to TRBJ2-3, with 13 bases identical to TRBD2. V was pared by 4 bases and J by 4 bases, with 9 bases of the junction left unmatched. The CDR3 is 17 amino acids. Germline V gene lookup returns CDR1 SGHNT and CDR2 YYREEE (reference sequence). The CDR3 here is CASSGSLAGGEADTQYF. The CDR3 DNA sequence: TGTGCCAGCAGCGGTTCACTAGCGGGGGGGGAGGCAGATACGCAGTATTTT.

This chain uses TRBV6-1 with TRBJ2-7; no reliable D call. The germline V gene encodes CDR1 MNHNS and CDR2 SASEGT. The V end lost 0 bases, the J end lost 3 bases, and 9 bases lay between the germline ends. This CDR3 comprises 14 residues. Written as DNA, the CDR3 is TGTGCCAGCAGTGAAGCTCCACTTTTCTACGAGCAGTACTTC. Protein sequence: CASSEAPLFYEQYF.

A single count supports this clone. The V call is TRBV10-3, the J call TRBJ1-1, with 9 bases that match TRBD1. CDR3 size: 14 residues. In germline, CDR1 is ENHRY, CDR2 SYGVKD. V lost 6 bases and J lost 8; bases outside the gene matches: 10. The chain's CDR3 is CAIRRDRDRPEAFF. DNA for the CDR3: TGTGCCATCAGACGGGACAGGGACCGACCGGAAGCTTTCTTT.

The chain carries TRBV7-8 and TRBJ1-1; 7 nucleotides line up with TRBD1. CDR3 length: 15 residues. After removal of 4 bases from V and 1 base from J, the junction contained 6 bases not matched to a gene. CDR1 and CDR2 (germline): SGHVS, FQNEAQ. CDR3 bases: TGTGCCAGCAGCTCACAGGGGAGAGCGAACACTGAAGCTTTCTTT. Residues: CASSSQGRANTEAFF.

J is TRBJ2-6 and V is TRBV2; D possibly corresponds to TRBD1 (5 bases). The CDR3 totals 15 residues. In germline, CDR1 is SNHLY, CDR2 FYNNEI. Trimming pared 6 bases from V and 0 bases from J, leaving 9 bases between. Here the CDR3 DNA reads TGTGCCAGCAGACCTGACAGCTCTGGGGCCAACGTCCTGACTTTC. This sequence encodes CASRPDSSGANVLTF.

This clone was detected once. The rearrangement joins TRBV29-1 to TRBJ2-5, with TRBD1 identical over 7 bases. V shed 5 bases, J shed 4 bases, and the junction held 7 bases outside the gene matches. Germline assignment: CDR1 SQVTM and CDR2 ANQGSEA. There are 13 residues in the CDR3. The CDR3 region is CSVPRGTPETQYF. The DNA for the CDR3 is TGCAGCGTTCCCAGGGGGACCCCAGAGACCCAGTACTTC.

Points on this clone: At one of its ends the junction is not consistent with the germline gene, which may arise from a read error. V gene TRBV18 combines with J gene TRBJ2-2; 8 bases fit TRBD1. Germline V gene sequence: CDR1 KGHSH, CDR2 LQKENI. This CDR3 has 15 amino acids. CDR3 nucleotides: TGTGCTAGCTCACCAACAGGGGGGAACACCGGGGAGCTGTTTTTT. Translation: CASSPTGGNTGELFF.

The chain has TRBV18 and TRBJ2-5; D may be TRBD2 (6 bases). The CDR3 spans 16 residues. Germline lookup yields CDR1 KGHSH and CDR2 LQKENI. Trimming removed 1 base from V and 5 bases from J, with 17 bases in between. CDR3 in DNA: TGTGCCAGCTCACCACTTCCCGATCGGGGAGGTGAGACCCAGTACTTC. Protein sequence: CASSPLPDRGGETQYF.

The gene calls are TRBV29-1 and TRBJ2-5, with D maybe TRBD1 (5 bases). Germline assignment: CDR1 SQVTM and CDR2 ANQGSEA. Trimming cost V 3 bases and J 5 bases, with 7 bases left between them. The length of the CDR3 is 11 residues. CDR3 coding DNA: TGCAGCGTTGAGAAGGGGGAGACCCAGTACTTC. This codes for CSVEKGETQYF.

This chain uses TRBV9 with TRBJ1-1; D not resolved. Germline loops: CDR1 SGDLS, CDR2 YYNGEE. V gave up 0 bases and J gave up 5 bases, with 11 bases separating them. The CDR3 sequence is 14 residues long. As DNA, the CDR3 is TGTGCCAGCAGCGTAGCTACGGAGGGAACTGAAGCTTTCTTT. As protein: CASSVATEGTEAFF. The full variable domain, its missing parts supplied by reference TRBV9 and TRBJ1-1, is DSGVTQTPKHLITATGQRVTLRCSPRSGDLSVYWYQQSLDQGLQFLIQYYNGEERAKGNILERFSAQQFPDLHSELNLSSLELGDSALYFCASSVATEGTEAFFGQGTRLTVV.

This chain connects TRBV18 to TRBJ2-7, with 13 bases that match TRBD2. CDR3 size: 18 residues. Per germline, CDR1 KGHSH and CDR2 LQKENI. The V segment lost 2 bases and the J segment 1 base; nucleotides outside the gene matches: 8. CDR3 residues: CASSPRLGLAGKSYEQYF. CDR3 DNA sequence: TGTGCCAGCTCACCAAGGCTGGGACTAGCGGGAAAGTCCTACGAGCAGTACTTC.

The CDR3 here is CASSLLGTGAYEQYF. The CDR3 DNA is TGTGCCAGCAGTTTATTGGGGACAGGCGCCTACGAGCAGTACTTC. V usage is TRBV28 and J usage is TRBJ2-7; 8 bases align to TRBD1. The CDR3 length is 15 residues. Looked up from germline, CDR1 is MDHEN and CDR2 is SYDVKM. The V segment lost 1 base and the J segment 2 bases; nucleotides outside the gene matches: 4. The full variable domain, its missing parts supplied by reference TRBV28 and TRBJ2-7, is DVKVTQSSRYLVKRTGEKVFLECVQDMDHENMFWYRQDPGLGLRLIYFSYDVKMKEKGDIPEGYSVSREKKERFSLILESASTNQTSMYLCASSLLGTGAYEQYFGPGTRLTVT.

The CDR3 region has the DNA TGTGCCAGCAGTGCAGGGGCTACTAATGAAAAACTGTTTTTT. Amino acid sequence: CASSAGATNEKLFF. The rearrangement uses TRBV6-5 and TRBJ1-4, with TRBD1 as a possible D gene (6 bases). V lost 5 bases and J lost 2, with 9 bases in between. Germline V lookup: CDR1 MNHEY, CDR2 SVGAGI. This CDR3 is built from 14 residues.

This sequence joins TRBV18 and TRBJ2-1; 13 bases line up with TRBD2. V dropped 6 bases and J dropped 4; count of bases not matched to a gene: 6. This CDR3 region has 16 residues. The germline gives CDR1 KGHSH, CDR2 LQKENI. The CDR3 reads CASSPRTSGGYNEQFF. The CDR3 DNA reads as TGTGCCAGCTCGCCAAGGACTAGCGGGGGATACAATGAGCAGTTCTTC.

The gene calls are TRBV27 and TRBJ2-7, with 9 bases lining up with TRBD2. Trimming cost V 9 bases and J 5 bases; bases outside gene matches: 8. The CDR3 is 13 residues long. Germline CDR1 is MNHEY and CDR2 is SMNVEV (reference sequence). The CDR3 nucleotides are TGTGCCAGTAGCGGGAGTTTTGGCCACGAGCAGTACTTC. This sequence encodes CASSGSFGHEQYF.

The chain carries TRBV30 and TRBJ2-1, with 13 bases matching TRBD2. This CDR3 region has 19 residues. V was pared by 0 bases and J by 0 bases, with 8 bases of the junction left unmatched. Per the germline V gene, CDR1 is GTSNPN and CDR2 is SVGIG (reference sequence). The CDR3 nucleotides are TGTGCCTGGAGTGTACTGGGACTAGCGGGGCGACGCTCCTACAATGAGCAGTTCTTC. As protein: CAWSVLGLAGRRSYNEQFF.